The rows below give T cell receptor beta chains drawn from one sample of a study of ipilimumab plus nivolumab after autologous stem cell transplantation. The assay was immunoSEQ multiplex PCR, and TCRdb's table has in-frame clones only and misses some. The sample has some 44,000 clones, roughly 84% seen once. Sequenced material: PBMCs, taken in a trial of ipilimumab plus nivolumab as post-transplant consolidation. The receptors derive from a male donor with multiple myeloma. CDR3s include the opening cysteine and the closing phenylalanine or tryptophan. D genes are given only for firm matches. Where a row states a size, it is once, few, many or the class of an expanded clone; other rows omit it.

V	D	length	J	size	CDR3	DNA
TRBV9	.	15	TRBJ2-2	.	CASSEGGLNTGELFF	TGTGCCAGCAGCGAAGGGGGTTTGAACACCGGGGAGCTGTTTTTT
TRBV6-6	.	16	TRBJ2-3	.	CASSPPQGGGTDTQYF	TGTGCCAGCAGTCCCCCGCAGGGGGGGGGCACAGATACGCAGTATTTT
TRBV7-2	TRBD2	18	TRBJ2-7	.	CASSLAGLAGGSSYEQYF	TGTGCCAGCAGCTTAGCCGGGCTAGCGGGGGGAAGCTCCTACGAGCAGTACTTC
TRBV30	TRBD1	14	TRBJ1-5	once	CAWSSQGGNQPQHF	TGTGCCTGGAGTTCCCAGGGGGGCAATCAGCCCCAGCATTTT
TRBV28	.	17	TRBJ2-7	.	CASTPWGGDKVPYEQYF	TGTGCCAGCACCCCATGGGGCGGGGACAAGGTCCCCTACGAGCAGTACTTC
TRBV7-2	.	16	TRBJ2-5	.	CASSRARTSSQETQYF	TGTGCCAGCAGCCGAGCCCGAACCTCTTCCCAAGAGACCCAGTACTTC
TRBV2	.	18	TRBJ1-6	.	CASSELGGRRSYNSPLHF	TGTGCCAGCAGTGAACTGGGGGGACGTCGCTCCTATAATTCACCCCTCCACTTT
TRBV19	.	16	TRBJ1-4	.	CASSILNPSRNEKLFF	TGTGCCAGTAGTATCCTCAACCCTTCGCGTAATGAAAAACTGTTTTTT
TRBV7-2	.	12	TRBJ1-6	.	CASSSTGAPLHF	TGTGCCAGCAGCTCGACAGGTGCACCCCTCCACTTT
TRBV12-5	.	13	TRBJ2-5	.	CASGTGAPETQYF	TGTGCTAGTGGAACCGGTGCCCCAGAGACCCAGTACTTC
TRBV11-2	.	16	TRBJ1-2	.	CASSFGAGALPRGYTF	TGTGCCAGCAGCTTTGGTGCGGGGGCGCTTCCTCGTGGCTACACCTTC
TRBV11-1	TRBD1	15	TRBJ1-1	once	CASSLAGQGGTEAFF	TGTGCCAGCAGCTTAGCCGGACAGGGAGGCACTGAAGCTTTCTTT
TRBV30	TRBD1	16	TRBJ2-5	.	CAWSPLGQGAQETQYF	TGTGCCTGGAGTCCCCTGGGACAGGGGGCCCAAGAGACCCAGTACTTC
TRBV2	.	15	TRBJ2-2	.	CASGIQGEGAGELFF	TGTGCCAGCGGGATTCAGGGAGAGGGGGCCGGGGAGCTGTTTTTT
TRBV5-1	TRBD2	14	TRBJ2-5	.	CASSLGPGGETQYF	TGCGCCAGCAGCTTGGGCCCGGGAGGAGAGACCCAGTACTTC
TRBV18	.	13	TRBJ1-4	.	CASSSDRNEKLFF	TGTGCCAGCTCATCCGATCGCAATGAAAAACTGTTTTTT
TRBV9	.	13	TRBJ1-6	.	CASSVGTGAPLHF	TGTGCCAGCAGCGTAGGTACGGGGGCCCCCCTCCACTTT
TRBV5-1	TRBD1	15	TRBJ2-4	.	CASSFTGGEGNIQYF	TGCGCCAGCAGCTTTACAGGGGGCGAGGGAAACATTCAGTACTTC
TRBV10-3	.	14	TRBJ2-3	.	CAISEGFSTDTQYF	TGTGCCATCAGTGAGGGTTTTTCCACAGATACGCAGTATTTT
TRBV27	.	12	TRBJ1-1	.	CASRATSTEAFF	TGTGCCAGCAGAGCGACTAGCACTGAAGCTTTCTTT
TRBV7-3	.	15	TRBJ2-1	.	CASSSRGGWDNEQFF	TGTGCCAGCAGCTCCAGGGGTGGCTGGGACAATGAGCAGTTCTTC
TRBV18	TRBD2	16	TRBJ2-5	few	CASSPEASGGAKTQYF	TGTGCCAGCTCGCCGGAGGCTAGCGGGGGGGCGAAGACCCAGTACTTC
TRBV2	.	14	TRBJ1-1	few	CASISTVTNTEAFF	TGTGCCAGCATTTCGACAGTAACAAACACTGAAGCTTTCTTT
TRBV5-1	.	12	TRBJ2-1	.	CASSLNRGLQFF	TGCGCCAGCAGCTTGAATCGGGGCCTGCAGTTCTTC
TRBV4-1	.	13	TRBJ2-7	.	CASSHAGSYEQYF	TGCGCCAGCAGCCACGCAGGGTCCTACGAGCAGTACTTC
TRBV19	TRBD2	14	TRBJ2-7	.	CATKRGSGTGEQYF	TGTGCCACAAAACGGGGCAGCGGGACTGGCGAGCAGTACTTC
TRBV5-1	.	15	TRBJ2-5	.	CASSLAVVKDETQYF	TGCGCCAGCAGCTTGGCCGTGGTAAAGGACGAGACCCAGTACTTC
TRBV19	.	12	TRBJ1-5	.	CASSNNNQPQHF	TGTGCCAGTAGTAACAATAATCAGCCCCAGCATTTT
TRBV5-6	.	16	TRBJ1-1	.	CASSLYTGTVNTEAFF	TGTGCCAGCAGCTTGTATACTGGGACGGTGAACACTGAAGCTTTCTTT
TRBV19	TRBD2	14	TRBJ2-7	.	CASSITSGPYEQYF	TGTGCCAGTAGTATTACTAGCGGTCCCTACGAGCAGTACTTC
TRBV19	TRBD2	18	TRBJ2-3	.	CASSIERTSGSTPDTQYF	TGTGCCAGTAGTATAGAAAGGACTAGCGGCTCCACCCCAGATACGCAGTATTTT
TRBV9	.	14	TRBJ1-3	.	CASSVRTTGNTIYF	TGTGCCAGCAGCGTAAGGACTACTGGAAACACCATATATTTT
TRBV7-2	TRBD2	17	TRBJ2-3	.	CASSLNGGAGSTDTQYF	TGTGCCAGCAGCTTAAACGGGGGGGCAGGGAGCACAGATACGCAGTATTTT
TRBV13	.	15	TRBJ1-1	.	CASSEVFLMNTEAFF	TGTGCCAGCAGCGAGGTGTTTCTGATGAACACTGAAGCTTTCTTT
TRBV15	.	14	TRBJ2-4	.	CARRLQVAKNIQYF	TGTGCCAGGCGATTACAGGTAGCCAAAAACATTCAGTACTTC
TRBV7-2	TRBD1	13	TRBJ1-2	once	CASSLRGQSGYTF	TGTGCCAGCAGCTTACGGGGACAGTCTGGCTACACCTTC
TRBV27	TRBD2	16	TRBJ2-3	.	CATGGRLAESTDTQYF	TGTGCCACCGGAGGAAGGCTAGCGGAAAGCACAGATACGCAGTATTTT
TRBV9	.	17	TRBJ1-2	.	CASSVKGESISNYGYTF	TGTGCCAGCAGCGTAAAAGGGGAATCGATTTCTAACTATGGCTACACCTTC
TRBV2	TRBD1	12	TRBJ2-7	.	CASSTPDRAQYF	TGTGCCAGCAGTACCCCTGACAGGGCCCAGTACTTC
TRBV9	.	16	TRBJ1-4	.	CASSVGPRATNEKLFF	TGTGCCAGCAGCGTTGGGCCGCGGGCAACTAATGAAAAACTGTTTTTT
TRBV7-8	TRBD1	16	TRBJ1-5	.	CASSLEGQGIGQPQHF	TGTGCCAGCAGCTTAGAGGGACAGGGGATCGGTCAGCCCCAGCATTTT
TRBV2	.	14	TRBJ1-4	.	CASREQGNGEKLFF	TGTGCCAGCAGAGAGCAGGGGAATGGGGAAAAACTGTTTTTT
TRBV5-4	TRBD1	15	TRBJ2-7	.	CASSQTGAQFYEQYF	TGTGCCAGCAGTCAGACAGGGGCGCAATTCTACGAGCAGTACTTC
TRBV19	.	11	TRBJ1-4	.	CASRRNYKLFF	TGTGCCAGTCGGCGGAATTACAAACTGTTTTTT
TRBV6-4	.	13	TRBJ2-5	.	CASSAIEGETQYF	TGTGCCAGCAGTGCCATAGAGGGAGAGACCCAGTACTTC
TRBV9	.	16	TRBJ2-2	.	CASSPRWGGDTGELFF	TGTGCCAGCAGCCCCCGTTGGGGGGGCGACACCGGGGAGCTGTTTTTT
TRBV25-1	.	14	TRBJ1-2	.	CASSAGLPNYGYTF	TGTGCCAGCAGTGCGGGGCTACCAAACTATGGCTACACCTTC
TRBV11-2	.	15	TRBJ2-1	.	CASSVTRSSYNEQFF	TGTGCCAGCAGCGTAACTAGAAGCTCCTACAATGAGCAGTTCTTC
TRBV10-3	TRBD1	13	TRBJ1-2	.	CAISTGDRYGYTF	TGTGCCATTTCGACAGGGGATAGGTATGGCTACACCTTC
TRBV7-2	.	15	TRBJ1-6	.	CASSLRGGRNSPLHF	TGTGCCAGCAGCTTAAGGGGGGGCCGTAATTCACCCCTCCACTTT
TRBV19	.	18	TRBJ2-3	.	CASSIGPGTGEIADTQYF	TGTGCCAGTAGTATAGGCCCCGGAACAGGAGAGATCGCAGATACGCAGTATTTT
TRBV4-2	.	16	TRBJ2-3	once	CASSRAVGGPGDTQYF	TGTGCCAGCAGCCGGGCGGTGGGGGGACCTGGAGATACGCAGTATTTT
TRBV6-1	.	11	TRBJ2-3	few	CASSYKDTQYF	TGTGCCAGCAGTTACAAAGATACGCAGTATTTT
TRBV5-1	TRBD1	15	TRBJ2-3	.	CASSWGQGGTDTQYF	TGCGCCAGCAGCTGGGGACAGGGAGGAACAGATACGCAGTATTTT
TRBV5-1	.	14	TRBJ2-2	.	CASSQGQNTGELFF	TGCGCCAGCAGCCAGGGACAGAACACCGGGGAGCTGTTTTTT
TRBV30	.	14	TRBJ2-7	.	CAWTPVGGGDEQYF	TGTGCCTGGACCCCCGTGGGGGGGGGCGACGAGCAGTACTTC
TRBV29-1	.	13	TRBJ2-3	.	CSLTRRAPDTQYF	TGCAGCTTAACTAGGAGGGCCCCAGATACGCAGTATTTT
TRBV25-1	.	16	TRBJ1-1	once	CASSEGSLGERREAFF	TGTGCCAGCAGTGAGGGTTCGCTTGGAGAGAGACGAGAAGCTTTCTTT
TRBV19	.	14	TRBJ2-4	few	CASSIGTAENIQYF	TGTGCCAGTAGTATAGGGACCGCCGAAAACATTCAGTACTTC
TRBV5-4	TRBD2	20	TRBJ2-3	.	CASSLLRGGTSGASTDTQYF	TGTGCCAGCAGCTTGTTAAGGGGTGGGACTAGCGGGGCTAGCACAGATACGCAGTATTTT